A selection of T cell receptor beta chains follows, all from one sample in a study of cytomegalovirus exposure and HLA in healthy donors. Sequencing used immunoSEQ multiplex PCR; TCRdb keeps in-frame clones, though not all of them. The sample records roughly 120,000 clones, roughly 9.9% being singletons. The sample taken for sequencing was PBMCs. These receptor sequences come from a young man in good health and CMV-seronegative. Each CDR3 is given with its conserved first and last residue. D genes are given only for firm matches. Expanded clones are given a class, and other clones once, few, many or no size at all.

TRBD1	14	TRBV5-5	few	TRBJ2-7	CASSAGTGAYEQYF	TGTGCCAGCAGCGCCGGGACAGGGGCCTACGAGCAGTACTTC
TRBD1	15	TRBV5-6	few	TRBJ2-7	CASSSRQGFSYEQYF	TGTGCCAGCAGCAGCAGACAGGGGTTTTCCTACGAGCAGTACTTC
.	14	TRBV7-2	.	TRBJ1-3	CASSTQGSGNTIYF	TGTGCCAGCAGTACACAGGGCTCTGGAAACACCATATATTTT
TRBD2	14	TRBV15	.	TRBJ2-1	CATSRGTSINEQFF	TGTGCCACCAGCAGAGGGACTAGCATAAATGAGCAGTTCTTC
TRBD2	15	TRBV7-8	.	TRBJ2-7	CASTILGLAGNEQYF	TGTGCCAGCACCATTCTCGGCCTAGCGGGAAACGAGCAGTACTTC
.	13	TRBV21-1	.	TRBJ2-6	CASSRAGANVLTF	TGTGCCAGCAGCAGAGCTGGGGCCAACGTCCTGACTTTC
.	14	TRBV7-8	.	TRBJ2-5	CASSPYAAEETQYF	TGTGCCAGCAGCCCCTACGCAGCGGAAGAGACCCAGTACTTC
TRBD1	13	TRBV30	.	TRBJ1-6	CAWMRDSRSPLHF	TGTGCCTGGATGAGGGACAGCCGTTCACCCCTCCACTTT
TRBD2	16	TRBV11-2	once	TRBJ2-1	CASSIRTSGIYNEQFF	TGTGCCAGCAGCATCAGGACTAGCGGGATCTACAATGAGCAGTTCTTC
TRBD2	15	TRBV28	few	TRBJ2-7	CASSPLAGVLHEQSF	TGTGCCAGCAGTCCCCTAGCGGGAGTTTTGCACGAGCAGTCCTTC
TRBD1	14	TRBV27	few	TRBJ2-2	CASTGTGKAGELFF	TGTGCCAGTACCGGGACAGGGAAGGCCGGGGAGCTGTTTTTT
.	13	TRBV27	few	TRBJ2-3	CASRVQGSDTQYF	TGTGCCAGCCGCGTGCAGGGCTCAGATACGCAGTATTTT
.	14	TRBV5-5	.	TRBJ2-1	CATTGDWGRNEQFF	TGTGCCACCACAGGGGACTGGGGTCGGAATGAGCAGTTCTTC
TRBD2	14	TRBV9	.	TRBJ2-7	CASSVGTSGTEQYF	TGTGCCAGCAGCGTCGGTACTAGCGGAACAGAGCAGTACTTC